A few counts support the clone carrying this T cell receptor beta chain. Its antigen is not identified. The sample is drawn from a study of T-cell reconstitution after alpha-beta-depleted transplantation in children. Trimming cost V 5 bases and J 6 bases, with 9 bases left between them. CDR3 length: 12 amino acids. The authors prepared the TCRbeta library with unique molecular identifiers. TCRdb reanalysed the PCR reads using MiXCR and keeps one entry per CDR3 protein. Of about 980,000 distinct CDR3 sequences listed, under 30% are singletons. Findings and caveats of the study: Certain patients had high TCRbeta diversity at day 60, and it came from recipient T cells and thymic progenitors that survived. Reports say that about two months after transplant, the alpha-beta T cells came out of several hundred graft clones that had expanded. Most T-cell counts and diversity one year after the transplant came from T cells that were newly produced.

Source: PBMCs, mostly from graft donor cells, taken 360 days after TCRalphabeta/CD19-depleted stem cell transplant. This rearrangement joins TRBV12-3 or TRBV12-4 to TRBJ2-3, with D hard to call. The receptor's source is a boy under two years old who had a stem cell transplant for SCID, so the T cells may come from the graft donor. The CDR3 DNA sequence: TGTGCCAGCAGTCCCATTTCCGATACGCAGTATTTT. It codes for CASSPISDTQYF.